The present TCR beta chain was sequenced within a study of blood T cells in healthy people across ages. The CDR3 spans 16 residues. The junction had 14 bases not matched to a gene; V was cut back by 4 bases and J by 11 bases. For the second PCR, which ran for 7 to 11 cycles, a sample-barcoded 5' primer and a J-beta primer mix were used. TCRdb ran MiXCR on the 5' RACE reads and lists one entry per CDR3 protein. This sample yields just over 1 million distinct CDR3 sequences, of which under 45% are seen a single time; about 20% belongs to the top ten. There were at least 5.5 micrograms of total RNA extracted from every sample.

This chain links TRBV12-3 or TRBV12-4 with TRBJ2-5; 12 bases agree with TRBD2. Material for sequencing was blood. The receptor was isolated from a woman aged 55-75 years in good health. CDR3 DNA sequence: TGTGCCAGCAGTTACCGTCGGACTAGCGGGAATAATGAGCAGTACTTC. Translated, it gives CASSYRRTSGNNEQYF.